This TCR beta chain derives from a study of shared clonotypes between healthy human individuals. This CDR3 comprises 14 residues. V shed 5 bases and J shed 2 bases, with 13 bases lying between them. The germline V gene has CDR1 SGHVS and CDR2 FQNEAQ. Repertoires were generated with immunoSEQ multiplex PCR, while TCRdb's copy carries only in-frame clones and drops some. Here the sample spans around 600,000 clones, around 97% being singletons. Input material: naive CD4+ T cells sorted from blood. Documented subset: CD45RA+ positively selected. This sequence originates from a young woman in good health. The chain is built from TRBV7-8 and TRBJ2-7; D remains unclear. This CDR3 reads CASSLLRLPYEQYF. CDR3 coding DNA: TGTGCCAGCAGCCTCTTAAGACTTCCCTACGAGCAGTACTTC.